There are a few counts of the clone carrying this T cell receptor beta chain. This entry belongs to a study of blood T cells in healthy people across ages. The authors ran a second PCR of about 6 to 11 cycles using a sample-barcoded 5' primer and a J-beta primer mix. A template-switch adaptor that had 12 random nucleotides put a tag on each cDNA molecule. TCRdb processed the 5' RACE reads anew with MiXCR; each CDR3 protein has one entry. Of 1.5 million to 2 million distinct CDR3 sequences listed, roughly 27% are singletons. Each sample gave at least 6 million isolated PBMCs. CDR3 size: 14 residues. In germline, CDR1 is DFQATT, CDR2 SNEGSKA (reference sequence). The trim removed 3 bases at V and 4 bases at J, leaving 4 bases unmatched.

The clonotype was recovered from a woman between 25 and 40 years old in good health. The sequenced material came from blood. The chain links TRBV20-1 to TRBJ2-3; 10 bases line up with TRBD2. CDR3 nucleotide sequence: TGCAGTGCTAGCCTAGCGGGGGCCCCAGATACGCAGTATTTT. As protein: CSASLAGAPDTQYF.